This T cell receptor beta chain was recovered during a study of T-cell memory formation after mild COVID-19. 5'RACE, which relied on constant-segment primers, yielded TCR alpha and TCR beta cDNA libraries carrying sample barcodes and UMIs. TCRdb passed the 5' RACE reads through MiXCR, listing each CDR3 protein once. The table has a few hundred thousand distinct CDR3 sequences, 20% to 25% seen once. A word on this clonotype: Mismatch with germline at one junction end may stem from a read error.

The CDR3 is 17 amino acids. Germline V CDR1 and CDR2: MNHEY, SVGEGT. The chain employs TRBV6-2 or TRBV6-3 and TRBJ2-3; 8 bases line up with TRBD2. The specimen was PBMCs or a T cell subset sorted from them (not recorded which). The receptor was isolated from an adult woman who had mild COVID-19 (a few samples of this study predate the infection). Cell type and time point are not known. The chain's CDR3 is CDSSYPLGSGVTDTQYF. The CDR3 DNA reads TGTGACAGCAGTTACCCCCTGGGTAGCGGGGTCACAGATACGCAGTATTTT.